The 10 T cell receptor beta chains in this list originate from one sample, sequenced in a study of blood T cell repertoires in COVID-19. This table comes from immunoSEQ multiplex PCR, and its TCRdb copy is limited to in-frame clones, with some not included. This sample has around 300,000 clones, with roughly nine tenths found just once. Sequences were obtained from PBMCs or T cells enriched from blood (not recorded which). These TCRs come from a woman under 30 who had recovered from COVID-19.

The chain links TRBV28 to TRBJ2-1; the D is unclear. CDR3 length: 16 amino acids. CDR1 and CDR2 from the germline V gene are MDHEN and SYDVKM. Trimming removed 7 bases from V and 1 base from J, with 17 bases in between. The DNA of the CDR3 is TGTGCCAGCATCCCTGGGCTTGAGATTTCCTACAATGAGCAGTTCTTC. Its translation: CASIPGLEISYNEQFF.

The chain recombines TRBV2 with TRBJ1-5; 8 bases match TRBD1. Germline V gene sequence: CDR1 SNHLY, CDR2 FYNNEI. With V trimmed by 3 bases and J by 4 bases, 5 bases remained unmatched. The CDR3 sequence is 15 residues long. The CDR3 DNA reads TGTGCCAGCAGTGAGACAGGGGCCGGGAATCAGCCCCAGCATTTT. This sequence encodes CASSETGAGNQPQHF.

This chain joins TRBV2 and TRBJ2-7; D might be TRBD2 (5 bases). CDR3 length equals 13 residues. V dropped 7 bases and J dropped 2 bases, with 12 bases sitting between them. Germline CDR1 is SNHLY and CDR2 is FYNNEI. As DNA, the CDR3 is TGTGCCAGCAACGGGGATTTCGCCTACGAGCAGTACTTC. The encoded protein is CASNGDFAYEQYF.

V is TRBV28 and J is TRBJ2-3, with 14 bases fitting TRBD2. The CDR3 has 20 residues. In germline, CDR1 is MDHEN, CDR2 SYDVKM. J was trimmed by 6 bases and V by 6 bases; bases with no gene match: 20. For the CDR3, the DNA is TGTGCCAGCAGCCCTAGACTAGCGGGGGGGGTCGAACTTTCCTACGATACGCAGTATTTT. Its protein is CASSPRLAGGVELSYDTQYF.

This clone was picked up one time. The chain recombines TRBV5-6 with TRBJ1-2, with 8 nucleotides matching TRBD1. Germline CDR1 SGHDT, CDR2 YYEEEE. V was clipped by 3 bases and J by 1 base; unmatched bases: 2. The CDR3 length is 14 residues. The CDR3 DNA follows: TGTGCCAGCAGCTCCACAGGGGGTAACTATGGCTACACCTTC. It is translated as CASSSTGGNYGYTF.

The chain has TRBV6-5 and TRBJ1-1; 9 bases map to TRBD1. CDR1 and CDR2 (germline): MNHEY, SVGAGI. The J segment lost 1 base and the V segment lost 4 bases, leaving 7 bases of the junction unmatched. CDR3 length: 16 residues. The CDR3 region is CASSSLDRGKNTEAFF. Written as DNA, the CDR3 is TGTGCCAGCAGTTCGTTGGACAGGGGAAAGAACACTGAAGCTTTCTTT.

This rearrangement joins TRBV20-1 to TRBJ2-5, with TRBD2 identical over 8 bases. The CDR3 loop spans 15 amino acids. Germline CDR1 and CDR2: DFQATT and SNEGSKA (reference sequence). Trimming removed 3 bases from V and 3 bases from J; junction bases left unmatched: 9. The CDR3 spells CSASRAGGLKETQYF. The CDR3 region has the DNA TGCAGTGCTAGTAGGGCGGGGGGACTGAAAGAGACCCAGTACTTC.

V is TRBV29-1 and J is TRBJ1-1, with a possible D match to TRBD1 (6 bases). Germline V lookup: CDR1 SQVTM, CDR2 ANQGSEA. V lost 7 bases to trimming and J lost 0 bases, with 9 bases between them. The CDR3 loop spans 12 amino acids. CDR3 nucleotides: TGCAGCGAAGGACAGTTGAACACTGAAGCTTTCTTT. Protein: CSEGQLNTEAFF. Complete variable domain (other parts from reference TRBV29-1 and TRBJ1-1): SAVISQKPSRDICQRGTSLTIQCQVDSQVTMMFWYRQQPGQSLTLIATANQGSEATYESGFVIDKFPISRPNLTFSTLTVSNMSPEDSSIYLCSEGQLNTEAFFGQGTRLTVV.

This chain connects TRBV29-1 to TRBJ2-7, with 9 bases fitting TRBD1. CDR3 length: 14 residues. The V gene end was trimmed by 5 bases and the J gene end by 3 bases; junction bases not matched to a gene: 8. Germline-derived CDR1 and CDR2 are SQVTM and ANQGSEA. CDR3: CSVLTPGQGYEQYF. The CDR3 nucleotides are TGCAGCGTTCTGACACCGGGACAGGGCTACGAGCAGTACTTC.

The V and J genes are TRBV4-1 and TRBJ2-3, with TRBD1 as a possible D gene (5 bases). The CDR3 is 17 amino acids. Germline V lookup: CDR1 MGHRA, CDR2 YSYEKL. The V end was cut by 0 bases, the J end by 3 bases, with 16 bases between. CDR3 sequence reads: CASSQERLLGATDTQYF. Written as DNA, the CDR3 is TGCGCCAGCAGCCAAGAACGGCTCCTAGGGGCTACAGATACGCAGTATTTT.